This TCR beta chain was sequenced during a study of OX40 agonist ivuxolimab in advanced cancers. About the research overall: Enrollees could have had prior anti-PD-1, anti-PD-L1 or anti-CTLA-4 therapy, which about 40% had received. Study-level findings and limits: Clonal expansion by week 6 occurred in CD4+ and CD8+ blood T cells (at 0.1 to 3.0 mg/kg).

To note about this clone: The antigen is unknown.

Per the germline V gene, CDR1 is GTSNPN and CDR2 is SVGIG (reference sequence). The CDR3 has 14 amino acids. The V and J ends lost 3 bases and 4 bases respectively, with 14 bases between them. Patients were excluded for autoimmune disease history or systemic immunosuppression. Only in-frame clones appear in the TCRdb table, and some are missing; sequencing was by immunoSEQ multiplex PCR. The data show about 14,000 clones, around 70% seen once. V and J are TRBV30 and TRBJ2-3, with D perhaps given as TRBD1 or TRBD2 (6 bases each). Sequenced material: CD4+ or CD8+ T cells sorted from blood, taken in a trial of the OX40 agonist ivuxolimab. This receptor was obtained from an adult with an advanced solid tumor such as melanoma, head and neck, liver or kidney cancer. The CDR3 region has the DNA TGTGCCTGGAGCGAGGGGGAGGTTGCAGATACGCAGTATTTT. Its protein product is CAWSEGEVADTQYF. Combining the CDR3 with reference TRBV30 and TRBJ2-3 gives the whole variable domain SQTIHQWPATLVQPVGSPLSLECTVEGTSNPNLYWYRQAAGRGLQLLFYSVGIGQISSEVPQNLSASRPQDRQFILSSKKLLLSDSGFYLCAWSEGEVADTQYFGPGTRLTVL.